The 26 T cell receptor beta chains below come from one sample, sequenced in a study of tumor-infiltrating lymphocytes in primary liver carcinoma. It was from approximately 22-30 mg of unsorted bulk tissue that RNA and DNA were co-extracted. The researchers produced TCR beta cDNA from around 500 ng total RNA with a constant-region primer. Construction of TCR beta libraries relied on three successive nested multiplex PCR rounds employing slightly modified ARM-PCR. The study ran its first two PCR rounds for nine to eleven cycles each, using TRBV1-TRBV30 forward primers and a C-beta reverse primer. MiXCR was run by TCRdb on the multiplex PCR reads, yielding one entry per CDR3 protein. Of 150,000 to 200,000 distinct CDR3 sequences listed, approximately 86% were seen once; the top ten hold around 18%. Sequences were obtained from tumor tissue from primary liver carcinoma. These receptors were obtained from a man aged 35-49 years with primary liver carcinoma and hepatitis B virus infection.

For this clonotype: A read error may produce the germline difference seen at one junction end. The chain links TRBV11-2 to TRBJ2-6, with no clear D. The CDR3 loop spans 15 amino acids. Germline lookup yields CDR1 SGHAT and CDR2 FQNNGV. The DNA of the CDR3 is TGTACCAGCACCTTCGATCGGGCTGGGGCCAACGTCCTGACTTTC. It yields the protein CTSTFDRAGANVLTF.

This clonotype was recorded only once. The chain joins TRBV11-2 to TRBJ2-7; tentative D call: TRBD1 (5 bases). Trimming took 2 bases from V and 5 from J, leaving 16 bases between them. The germline CDR1 and CDR2 sequences are SGHAT and FQNNGV. This CDR3 has 15 amino acids. CDR3 coding DNA: TGTGCCAGCAGCTTACGATGGACATGTGGAAACGAGCAGTACTTC. Its translation: CASSLRWTCGNEQYF.

In the case of this clonotype: The junction does not match germline at one end; this may be a read error. V usage is TRBV5-4 and J usage is TRBJ2-7; 10 positions match TRBD1. This CDR3 has 15 amino acids. Germline CDR1 reads SGHNT; CDR2 reads YYREEE (reference sequence). CDR3 DNA sequence: TGTGCCAACAGCCAAACCGGGACAGGGGTCAACCAGCAGTACTTC. This encodes CANSQTGTGVNQQYF.

To note about this clonotype: At one of its ends the junction is not consistent with the germline gene, which may arise from a read error. J is TRBJ2-7 and V is TRBV10-2; D unclear. Germline V gene data show CDR1 as WSHSY and CDR2 as SAAADI. This CDR3 has 12 residues. The CDR3 DNA sequence: TGCGTCAGTAGTGTCGCATTGGGTGAGCAATACTTC. This sequence encodes CVSSVALGEQYF.

To note about this clonotype: The junction shows a germline mismatch at one end, possibly a read error. The chain is built from TRBV29-1 and TRBJ2-3; 9 bases map to TRBD1. This CDR3 region has 13 residues. Germline V gives CDR1 SQVTM, CDR2 ANQGSEA. CDR3 in amino acids: CSVWTGVEDTRYF. The CDR3 nucleotides read TGCAGCGTATGGACAGGGGTGGAAGATACGCGGTATTTT.

In the case of this clonotype: At one of its ends the junction is not consistent with the germline gene, which may arise from a read error. This chain links TRBV11-1 with TRBJ2-2, with a possible D match to TRBD1 (6 bases). CDR1 is SGHAT and CDR2 is FQDESV in the germline V gene (reference sequence). This CDR3 region has 13 residues. Here the CDR3 DNA reads TGTGCCAGCATCTTTGGGGACACCGGGGAGCTGTTGTTT. The encoded protein is CASIFGDTGELLF.

The chain recombines TRBV4-2 with TRBJ1-6; perhaps TRBD1 as D (5 bases). Germline CDR1 is LGHNA and CDR2 is YNFKEQ. The CDR3 is 16 amino acids. CDR3 DNA sequence: TGTGGCTGCAGCCAAGAGGGGTCAGGAGGAGATTCACCCCTCCACTTT. Its protein is CGCSQEGSGGDSPLHF.

On this clonotype itself: One end of the junction varies from germline; a read error may be responsible. This rearrangement joins TRBV5-5 to TRBJ2-2, with D possibly TRBD2 on 7 matching bases. The CDR3 totals 14 residues. Germline CDR1 and CDR2: SGHKS and YYEKEE (reference sequence). The CDR3 DNA is TGTGTCAGCAGCTTGGGCGGAGGGGGGGGGGAGCTGTTCTTT. Its translation: CVSSLGGGGGELFF.

J is TRBJ2-5 and V is TRBV29-1; D unresolved. CDR3 length: 13 residues. The germline gives CDR1 SQVTM, CDR2 ANQGSEA. Between the trimmed V and J ends, which lost 7 bases and 8 bases, there was a span of 20 bases. The DNA of the CDR3 is TGCAGCGGAGAAGGGTCGAAAGTAGAAACCCAGTACTTC. It codes for CSGEGSKVETQYF.

In this sample, this clonotype turned up once. At one of its ends the junction is not consistent with the germline gene, which may arise from a read error. The chain's CDR3 is CASSWNFFEQYF. In DNA form, the CDR3 reads TGTGCAAGCAGCTGGAACTTCTTCGAGCAGTACTTC. The V and J genes are TRBV11-1 and TRBJ2-7; D not certain. Germline V lookup: CDR1 SGHAT, CDR2 FQDESV (reference sequence). This CDR3 comprises 12 residues.

In regard to this clonotype: The junction shows a germline mismatch at one end, possibly a read error. The rearrangement links TRBV6-1 to TRBJ2-7, with 7 bases aligning to TRBD1. The CDR3 has 18 residues. The germline V gene encodes CDR1 MNHNS and CDR2 SASEGT. The CDR3 loop is CARSEESNRGMGSYEQYF. Here the CDR3 DNA reads TGTGCCAGGAGTGAAGAATCAAACAGGGGTATGGGCTCCTACGAGCAGTACTTC.

With respect to this clonotype: As the CDR3 is not closed by the conserved phenylalanine or tryptophan, this likely results from a read error. This sequence joins TRBV6-1 and TRBJ2-7; D remains ambiguous. This CDR3 comprises 11 residues. Germline assignment: CDR1 MNHNS and CDR2 SASEGT. Deletions cut 6 bases from V and 7 bases from J, with 10 bases between. The CDR3 DNA is TGTGCCAGCAGCGAAACGTGGGAGCAGTACCTC. Encoded protein: CASSETWEQYL.

On this clonotype itself: Since no conserved phenylalanine or tryptophan closes the CDR3, a read error is the likely cause. The CDR3 loop reads CTSTKVVEQYS. The DNA for the CDR3 is TGTACCAGCACAAAAGTGGTTGAGCAGTACTCC. This sequence joins TRBV11-2 and TRBJ2-7; D is unclear. CDR3 length equals 11 residues. Germline lookup yields CDR1 SGHAT and CDR2 FQNNGV.

The CDR3 sequence: CASSFGANQETQYF. The CDR3 bases are TGTGCCAGCAGTTTTGGGGCTAACCAAGAGACCCAGTACTTC. This sequence joins TRBV5-6 and TRBJ2-5, with a possible D match to TRBD1 (5 bases). Trimming took 5 bases from V and 0 from J, leaving 11 bases between them. The length of the CDR3 is 14 residues. CDR1 is SGHDT and CDR2 is YYEEEE in the germline V gene.

In the case of this clonotype: Germline is not matched at one junction end, which may reflect a read error. The V and J genes are TRBV6-6 and TRBJ1-1; D gene uncertain. Germline CDR1 MNHNY, CDR2 SVGAGI (reference sequence). The CDR3 contains 13 residues. The CDR3, as DNA: TGTGCCAGCAGTTTCCAGTGGAACACTGAAGGTTTCTTT. This encodes CASSFQWNTEGFF.

Of note for this clonotype: The conserved phenylalanine or tryptophan is not found at the CDR3 terminus, so this likely reflects a read error. The chain is built from TRBV12-3 or TRBV12-4 and TRBJ2-5; D uncertain. CDR3 length: 14 amino acids. V was pared by 7 bases and J by 3 bases, with 15 bases between. In nucleotides, the CDR3 is TGTGCCAGCAATCCCGCCGAGGTTGAAGAGACCCAGTACTCC. Translated, it gives CASNPAEVEETQYS.

With respect to this clonotype: At one end the junction does not follow the germline gene, possibly because of a read error. The DNA of the CDR3 is TGTGCCAGCAGAGAGACAGTAGGAGGCTACACATTC. Translation: CASRETVGGYTF. The V gene is TRBV6-5, the J gene TRBJ1-2, with D maybe TRBD1 (5 bases). The CDR3 totals 12 residues. CDR1 is MNHEY and CDR2 is SVGAGI in the germline V gene.

This clonotype has just one count. At one end, the junction sequence differs from germline, possibly due to a read error. The CDR3 loop is CASSLVDQPLHF. The CDR3 DNA reads as TGTGCCAGCAGCTTGGTGGATCAACCCCTGCATTTT. The V call is TRBV5-6, the J call TRBJ1-5; unclear D gene. This CDR3 contains 12 residues. Germline assignment: CDR1 SGHDT and CDR2 YYEEEE.

This clonotype has only one observation. The CDR3 does not close with the conserved phenylalanine or tryptophan, likely indicating a read error. The chain is built from TRBV4-1 and TRBJ2-3; TRBD2 aligns across 11 bases. Per germline, CDR1 MGHRA and CDR2 YSYEKL. The CDR3 totals 16 residues. CDR3 protein: CASGQGTSGSADTQYL. As DNA, the CDR3 is TGCGCCAGCGGCCAAGGAACTAGCGGGAGTGCAGATACGCAGTATTTA.

With respect to this clonotype: A read error is possible here, since a much larger clone lies one base away. The chain recombines TRBV7-9 with TRBJ2-7; weak D call: TRBD2 (5 bases). Germline CDR1 is SEHNR and CDR2 is FQNEAQ (reference sequence). The V gene lost 3 bases and the J gene lost 2 bases, with 11 bases spanning the gap. The CDR3 is 14 residues long. In DNA, the CDR3 is TGTGCCAGCAGCTTCGACGGGATCGCCTACGAGCAGTACTTC. Its translation: CASSFDGIAYEQYF.

The chain has TRBV11-3 and TRBJ2-3, with a weak D call TRBD2 (6 bases). In germline, CDR1 is SGHNT, CDR2 YENEEA. The CDR3 length is 16 residues. Trimming pared 6 bases from V and 6 bases from J, leaving 22 bases between. CDR3 DNA sequence: TGTGCCAGCAGAGGCAGCCCGGTAGGAGGGGTGGATACGCAGTATTTT. Its protein product is CASRGSPVGGVDTQYF. Based on the CDR3 plus reference TRBV11-3 and TRBJ2-3, the full variable domain is EAGVVQSPRYKIIEKKQPVAFWCNPISGHNTLYWYLQNLGQGPELLIRYENEEAVDDSQLPKDRFSAERLKGVDSTLKIQPAELGDSAVYLCASRGSPVGGVDTQYFGPGTRLTVL.

On this clonotype itself: The CDR3 ends on some other residue instead of the conserved phenylalanine or tryptophan, so this is likely a read error. This chain joins TRBV6-1 and TRBJ1-2; D is perhaps TRBD1 (5 bases). The CDR3 is made up of 13 amino acids. Germline CDR1 MNHNS, CDR2 SASEGT. CDR3 DNA: TGTGTCAGCAGTACGGGACTGTCATATGGCTACACCTAC. The encoded protein is CVSSTGLSYGYTY.

This clonotype was counted a few times. A read error may explain this, as a much larger clone is one base away. The rearrangement joins TRBV2 to TRBJ1-5; the D gene is possibly TRBD1 (6 bases). The CDR3 sequence is 13 residues long. Per the germline V gene, CDR1 is SNHLY and CDR2 is FYNNEI. In DNA, the CDR3 is TGTACCAGCAGTCCAGGGGAGAATCAGCCCCAGCATTTT. It is translated as CTSSPGENQPQHF. Together with reference TRBV2 and TRBJ1-5, the CDR3 gives the full variable domain: EPEVTQTPSHQVTQMGQEVILRCVPISNHLYFYWYRQILGQKVEFLVSFYNNEISEKSEIFDDQFSVERPDGSNFTLKIRSTKLEDSAMYFCTSSPGENQPQHFGDGTRLSIL.

The table lists this clonotype with a count of one. An end of the junction does not agree with germline; a read error may underlie this. The chain employs TRBV5-4 and TRBJ2-5; the D call may be TRBD1 or TRBD2 (5 bases each). The tail of the sequence fits TRBJ2-1 better, so the J call may be wrong. Germline CDR1 and CDR2: SGHNT and YYREEE (reference sequence). This CDR3 spans 15 amino acids. The CDR3 coding sequence is TGTGCTAGCAGCTTGAACTGGGACGGCCAAGAGACCCAGTTCTTC. This encodes CASSLNWDGQETQFF.

This clonotype appeared a few times. The CDR3 does not end in the conserved phenylalanine or tryptophan, so this is likely a read error. The gene calls are TRBV6-1 and TRBJ1-5, with D possibly matching TRBD1 (5 bases). Germline CDR1 and CDR2: MNHNS and SASEGT. The V and J ends lost 5 bases and 4 bases respectively, with 9 bases between them. This CDR3 has 13 residues. The CDR3 reads CASSTGGNQPQHI. The CDR3 DNA is TGTGCCAGCAGTACTGGGGGTAATCAGCCCCAGCATATT.

This clonotype was recorded only once. In this CDR3 the conserved last residue, phenylalanine or tryptophan, is missing, so a read error is likely. The genes are TRBV6-5 and TRBJ2-1, with 8 bases that match TRBD2. Germline CDR1 and CDR2: MNHEY and SVGAGI. The CDR3 is made up of 11 amino acids. CDR3 coding DNA: TGTGTCAGTGGGAGCGGGGGTGAGCAGTTCATC. It is translated as CVSGSGGEQFI.